This T cell receptor (beta chain) was recovered during a study of lymphopenia after photon versus proton radiotherapy. Findings of the study overall: Post-nadir TCR diversity decline inversely tracked overall survival among those who died. Oligoclonal CD8+ Temra expansion after nadir drove photon patients' diversity drop. Proton therapy kept repertoires fairly stable, unlike photons, which gained effector/memory cells. Only patients who died were analyzed for survival; proton advantage is unproven.

Repertoires were generated with immunoSEQ multiplex PCR, while TCRdb's copy carries only in-frame clones and drops some. The data show tens of thousands of clones, roughly 85% seen once. Germline CDR1 is SGHNT and CDR2 is YYREEE (reference sequence). This CDR3 is built from 14 residues. V dropped 4 bases and J dropped 2 bases, with 12 bases sitting between them. For this clone: Its antigen remains unidentified.

The material sequenced was peripheral blood, taken from a patient treated with photon-based radiotherapy. V usage is TRBV5-4 and J usage is TRBJ2-5; D tentatively reads TRBD1 or TRBD2 (5 bases each). The clonotype originates from a man in his fifties or sixties with pancreatic cancer. This chain's CDR3 is CASSNSGPQETQYF. CDR3 DNA: TGTGCCAGCAGCAACTCGGGGCCGCAAGAGACCCAGTACTTC. Looking up the rest from reference TRBV5-4 and TRBJ2-5 gives the full variable domain: ETGVTQSPTHLIKTRGQQVTLRCSSQSGHNTVSWYQQALGQGPQFIFQYYREEENGRGNFPPRFSGLQFPNYSSELNVNALELDDSALYLCASSNSGPQETQYFGPGTRLLVL.